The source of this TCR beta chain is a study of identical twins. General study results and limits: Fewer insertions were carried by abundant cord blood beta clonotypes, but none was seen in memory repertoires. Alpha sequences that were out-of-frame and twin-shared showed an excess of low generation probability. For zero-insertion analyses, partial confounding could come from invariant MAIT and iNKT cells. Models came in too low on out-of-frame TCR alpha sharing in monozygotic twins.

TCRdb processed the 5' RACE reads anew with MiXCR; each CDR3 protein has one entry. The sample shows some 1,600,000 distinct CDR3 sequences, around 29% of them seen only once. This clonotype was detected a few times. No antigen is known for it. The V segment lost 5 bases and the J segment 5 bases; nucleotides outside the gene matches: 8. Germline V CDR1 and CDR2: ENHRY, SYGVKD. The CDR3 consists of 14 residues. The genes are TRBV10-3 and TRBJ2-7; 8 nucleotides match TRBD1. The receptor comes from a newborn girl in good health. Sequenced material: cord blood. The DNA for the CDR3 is TGTGCCATCAGTCTGACAGGGGAGGTAGACGAGCAGTACTTC. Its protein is CAISLTGEVDEQYF.